This T cell receptor (beta chain) was identified during a study of identical twins. TCRdb itself ran the 5' RACE reads through MiXCR, one entry per CDR3 protein. Of 400,000 to 500,000 distinct CDR3 sequences in the sample, roughly 18% were seen once. This TCR was recovered from a man in his fifties in good health. Sample: naive T cells sorted from blood.

The CDR3 protein is CASSPRVTNNEQFF. The CDR3, as DNA: TGTGCCAGCAGCCCCAGGGTCACCAACAATGAGCAGTTCTTC. V and J are TRBV11-2 and TRBJ2-1; D perhaps matches TRBD1 (5 bases). The CDR3 loop spans 14 amino acids. V shed 5 bases and J shed 5 bases, with 13 bases lying between them. Germline CDR1 reads SGHAT; CDR2 reads FQNNGV.